This T cell receptor beta chain was recorded in a study of human T cells and chemical hapten exposure. The study's findings and limits: Sensitizing with DPC caused no change in TCRs above 1 in 1000 frequency.

This clonotype was recorded a few times. What it binds is unknown. Via MiXCR, TCRdb re-called the 5' RACE reads, giving one row per CDR3 protein. This table holds approximately 110,000 distinct CDR3 sequences, approximately 20% found once. The template was total RNA from unfractionated whole blood. This sequence was found in a human donor in good health.

The CDR3 reads CASENRDRGSDTQYF. DNA for the CDR3: TGTGCCAGCGAGAACCGGGACAGGGGGTCAGATACGCAGTATTTT. V usage is TRBV28 and J usage is TRBJ2-3; 11 bases agree with TRBD1. V lost 8 bases and J lost 4; bases outside the gene matches: 8. This CDR3 spans 15 amino acids. The germline V gene has CDR1 MDHEN and CDR2 SYDVKM.